Listed below are T cell receptor beta chains from one sample, sequenced in a study of OX40 agonist ivuxolimab in advanced cancers. Using immunoSEQ multiplex PCR, the repertoire was profiled, and TCRdb retains in-frame clones only, with some absent. The sample has tens of thousands of clones; 86% are singletons. Sequenced material: CD4+ or CD8+ T cells sorted from blood, taken in a trial of the OX40 agonist ivuxolimab. Receptors were obtained from an adult with an advanced solid tumor such as melanoma, head and neck, liver or kidney cancer. The CDR3 runs from the conserved cysteine through the conserved F or W. The order of the fields is J gene, V gene, clone size, D gene, CDR3 DNA, CDR3 protein. A D gene is named only where the DNA matches it firmly. Only part of the rows carry a size: once, few, many, or a class if the clone is expanded.

TRBJ2-5	TRBV30	.	.	TGTGCCTGGAGTGGGGGCCCCTTAGGAGAGACCCAGTACTTC	CAWSGGPLGETQYF
TRBJ2-7	TRBV30	.	.	TGTGCCTGGCAGTCAACCTACGAGCAGTACTTC	CAWQSTYEQYF
TRBJ1-4	TRBV18	.	.	TGTGCCAGCTCACCGACAGGTACTAATGAAAAACTGTTTTTT	CASSPTGTNEKLFF
TRBJ1-4	TRBV5-1	few	.	TGCGCCAGCAGCGTGGGGGCTCGAGAAAAACTGTTTTTT	CASSVGAREKLFF
TRBJ2-7	TRBV7-3	.	TRBD1	TGTGCCAGCAGCTTAACGTCAGGACAGGGGTACGAGCAGTACTTC	CASSLTSGQGYEQYF
TRBJ2-4	TRBV2	.	.	TGTGCCAGTGACGGGGGCAAAAACATTCAGTACTTC	CASDGGKNIQYF
TRBJ2-7	TRBV28	few	.	TGTGCCAGCAGTTTCGCAGGGTCCTACGAGCAGTACTTC	CASSFAGSYEQYF
TRBJ2-5	TRBV19	.	TRBD1	TGTGCCAGTAGTACCGGGACAGGACCCGAGACCCAGTACTTC	CASSTGTGPETQYF
TRBJ1-6	TRBV5-8	.	TRBD1	TGTGCCAGCAGCGGCCGGGACAGGGGGCTCTATAATTCACCCCTCCACTTT	CASSGRDRGLYNSPLHF
TRBJ2-4	TRBV18	.	TRBD1	TGTGCCAGCTCACCCGGGACAGGCGATTCCTTAGCCAAAAACATTCAGTACTTC	CASSPGTGDSLAKNIQYF
TRBJ2-5	TRBV11-2	.	.	TGTGCCAGCAGCTTAGTCGGGGGTGTAGAGACCCAGTACTTC	CASSLVGGVETQYF
TRBJ2-7	TRBV28	once	.	TGTGCCAGCAGGGGGTCTCTAAACTCCGAGCAGTACTTC	CASRGSLNSEQYF
TRBJ1-5	TRBV28	.	TRBD1	TGTGCCAGCAACACCGGGACAGGGGGCAATCAGCCCCAGCATTTT	CASNTGTGGNQPQHF
TRBJ2-1	TRBV13	.	.	TGTGCCAGCAGCTTAGGTCTATGGGGGGGCGGCTACAATGAGCAGTTCTTC	CASSLGLWGGGYNEQFF
TRBJ2-5	TRBV7-2	.	TRBD2	TGTGCCAGCAGCTTAGCCCCACTAGCGGGGGGTTCGGAGACCCAGTACTTC	CASSLAPLAGGSETQYF
TRBJ2-7	TRBV2	few	.	TGTGCCAGCAGTCCCGGGGTTAGGAACTACGAGCAGTACTTC	CASSPGVRNYEQYF
TRBJ2-5	TRBV5-1	.	.	TGCGCCAGCAGCTTGGGGGTTACGCAAGAGACCCAGTACTTC	CASSLGVTQETQYF
TRBJ1-2	TRBV6-1	.	.	TGTGCCAGCAGTGAATCCCGGCGGGGGCATGTGGGCTACACCTTC	CASSESRRGHVGYTF
TRBJ1-1	TRBV5-1	.	.	TGCGCCAGCAGCGTCTTACAGGGTCGGAACACTGAAGCTTTCTTT	CASSVLQGRNTEAFF
TRBJ2-7	TRBV28	once	TRBD2	TGTGCCAGCAGTTTAGGGATACTAGCGGGAAAAGCCTACGAGCAGTACTTC	CASSLGILAGKAYEQYF
TRBJ2-7	TRBV6-6	.	TRBD2	TGTGCCAGCAGACGGGCGGGAGGTCGCTACGAGCAGTACTTC	CASRRAGGRYEQYF
TRBJ1-3	TRBV4-2	.	.	TGTGCCAGCAGCCCTACTTTTTCTCGAGGGAACACCATATATTTT	CASSPTFSRGNTIYF
TRBJ2-2	TRBV25-1	.	.	TGTGCCAGCAGCAGAATCGGGGAGCTGTTTTTT	CASSRIGELFF
TRBJ2-5	TRBV7-9	.	.	TGTGCCAGCAGCTCGGACCGGGCCTTTCAAGAGACCCAGTACTTC	CASSSDRAFQETQYF
TRBJ2-1	TRBV29-1	.	TRBD2	TGCAGCGTTGAAGGGGAGGGGTATGAGCAGTTCTTC	CSVEGEGYEQFF
TRBJ2-4	TRBV4-3	.	TRBD2	TGCGCCGGACGATGTTCTTCTAGCGGGAGACTGGCCAAAAACATTCAGTACTTC	CAGRCSSSGRLAKNIQYF
TRBJ2-3	TRBV5-1	.	.	TGCGCCAGCAACCCCGAGGGAGGTACGCAGTATTTT	CASNPEGGTQYF
TRBJ2-1	TRBV5-1	.	.	TGCGCCAGCAGCCCCGGAGATTACACCAATGAGCAGTTCTTC	CASSPGDYTNEQFF
TRBJ1-4	TRBV5-1	.	.	TGCGCCAGCAGCCTCTCGGGGGGAAGCCTCTCTGAAAAACTGTTTTTT	CASSLSGGSLSEKLFF
TRBJ1-2	TRBV7-2	.	.	TGTGCCAGCAGCTTAGCGGGGAACTATGGCTACACCTTC	CASSLAGNYGYTF
TRBJ1-1	TRBV10-3	.	TRBD1	TGTGCCATCAGGACAGGGGGCGGCATGAACACTGAAGCTTTCTTT	CAIRTGGGMNTEAFF
TRBJ2-3	TRBV7-9	.	.	TGTGCCAGCAGCTCACCGACTCCAGATACGCAGTATTTT	CASSSPTPDTQYF
TRBJ1-1	TRBV9	.	TRBD1	TGTGCCAGCAGCCTGCGGACAGGGTTGTCTGAAGCTTTCTTT	CASSLRTGLSEAFF
TRBJ2-2	TRBV5-6	once	TRBD2	TGTGCCAGCAGCTCCTTCGGACTAGCGGAGGGCACCGGGGAGCTGTTTTTT	CASSSFGLAEGTGELFF
TRBJ1-1	TRBV7-2	.	.	TGTGCCAGCAGCCAAAGGGTTCGCGCTGAAGCTTTCTTT	CASSQRVRAEAFF
TRBJ1-4	TRBV2	.	.	TGTGCCAGCAGACGGACAGCTTTTCCAACTAATGAAAAACTGTTTTTT	CASRRTAFPTNEKLFF
TRBJ2-2	TRBV7-2	.	.	TGTGCCAGCAGCTTACACAACGCGAACACCGGGGAGCTGTTTTTT	CASSLHNANTGELFF
TRBJ2-7	TRBV4-1	.	.	TGCGCCAGCAGCCAAGATGCTACTCTCGTCTACGAGCAGTACTTC	CASSQDATLVYEQYF
TRBJ1-1	TRBV30	few	.	TGTGCCTGGAGTGTAACCACTGAAGCTTTCTTT	CAWSVTTEAFF
TRBJ2-7	TRBV23-1	.	.	TGCGCCAGCAGTCAAGGGACGGACGAGCAGTACTTC	CASSQGTDEQYF
TRBJ2-7	TRBV6-5	.	.	TGTGCCAGCAGTCCCGGGGTACTGGAATCCTACGAGCAGTACTTC	CASSPGVLESYEQYF
TRBJ1-5	TRBV15	.	.	TGTGCCACCAGCAGAGAGAGGGTTGCGGATCAGCCCCAGCATTTT	CATSRERVADQPQHF
TRBJ2-1	TRBV11-2	once	TRBD2	TGTGCCAGCAGCCCTGGTGTGCGGGAGCAGGACAATGAGCAGTTCTTC	CASSPGVREQDNEQFF
TRBJ1-6	TRBV7-2	.	.	TGTGCCAGCAGCCTGAGGGGGGGCAGAAATAATTCACCCCTCCACTTT	CASSLRGGRNNSPLHF
TRBJ2-7	TRBV7-2	.	.	TGTGCCAGCAGCTTAGGCAGGGAGTACGAGCAGTACTTC	CASSLGREYEQYF
TRBJ1-6	TRBV4-2	.	.	TGTGCCAGCAGCCAAGATCGACTCTCACCCCTCCACTTT	CASSQDRLSPLHF
TRBJ1-1	TRBV7-8	.	.	TGTGCCAGCAGCTTAGATGGGCGGCGCGGATACACTGAAGCTTTCTTT	CASSLDGRRGYTEAFF
TRBJ2-7	TRBV7-9	.	.	TGTGCCAGCAGCTCGGAAAGGATCGCGAGCTCCTACGAGCAGTACTTC	CASSSERIASSYEQYF
TRBJ1-4	TRBV19	.	TRBD1	TGTGCCAGTAGCCCCAGACAGGGAGACGAAAAACTGTTTTTT	CASSPRQGDEKLFF
TRBJ1-5	TRBV2	.	.	TGTGCCAGCAGTGCAGAGGGGGGGGCGGGCAATCAGCCCCAGCATTTT	CASSAEGGAGNQPQHF
TRBJ2-6	TRBV21-1	.	.	TGTGCCAGCATACAGGGCGACTCTGGGGCCAACGTCCTGACTTTC	CASIQGDSGANVLTF
TRBJ2-7	TRBV7-3	.	TRBD2	TGTGCCAGCAGCTTAGTGCCCCCCACGACTAGCGGGGGGGTCGAGCAGTACTTC	CASSLVPPTTSGGVEQYF
TRBJ2-7	TRBV19	.	.	TGTGCCAGTAGTACCGGACATGGGGGGTCCTACGAGCAGTACTTC	CASSTGHGGSYEQYF
TRBJ2-5	TRBV28	.	TRBD2	TGTGCCAGCAGTACAGGACTAGCGGGGTTCGGGACCCAGTACTTC	CASSTGLAGFGTQYF
TRBJ2-3	TRBV5-1	.	.	TGCGCCAGCAGCTTGGGTCAGGGCTTTAGCACAGATACGCAGTATTTT	CASSLGQGFSTDTQYF
TRBJ2-5	TRBV6-5	.	.	TGTGCCAGCAGACGGGACTTCAGCCAAGAGACCCAGTACTTC	CASRRDFSQETQYF
TRBJ1-1	TRBV28	.	.	TGTGCCAGCAGTACCCGACAGCAGAACACTGAAGCTTTCTTT	CASSTRQQNTEAFF
TRBJ1-3	TRBV2	.	TRBD1	TGTGCCCAGGGGGAGAGTGGAAACACCATATATTTT	CAQGESGNTIYF
TRBJ2-3	TRBV7-6	.	.	TGTGCCAGCAGCTTCTCCGGGACACGTATCTTTTTT	CASSFSGTRIFF